This T cell receptor beta chain was found in a study of T cells in localized non-small cell lung cancer. Study results and caveats: Appearances in adjacent lung were noted for a median 57 of the top 100 tumor clones.

The repertoire was sequenced with immunoSEQ multiplex PCR; TCRdb's copy has only in-frame clones and lacks some. The profile covers some 140,000 clones, with roughly 90% appearing a single time and about 1.5% taken by the ten largest. With respect to this clone: The target antigen is unknown.

CDR1 MDHEN and CDR2 SYDVKM come from the germline V gene. The CDR3 is 12 residues long. Trimming pared 2 bases from V and 5 bases from J, leaving 7 bases between. Here the sequenced sample was peripheral blood, taken before any cancer treatment. The receptor was derived from a female donor at least 60 years old with stage I lung adenocarcinoma. V usage is TRBV28 and J usage is TRBJ2-7; D uncertain. CDR3 amino acids: CASSLSRHEQYF. CDR3 nucleotide sequence: TGTGCCAGCAGTTTAAGCCGGCACGAGCAGTACTTC.